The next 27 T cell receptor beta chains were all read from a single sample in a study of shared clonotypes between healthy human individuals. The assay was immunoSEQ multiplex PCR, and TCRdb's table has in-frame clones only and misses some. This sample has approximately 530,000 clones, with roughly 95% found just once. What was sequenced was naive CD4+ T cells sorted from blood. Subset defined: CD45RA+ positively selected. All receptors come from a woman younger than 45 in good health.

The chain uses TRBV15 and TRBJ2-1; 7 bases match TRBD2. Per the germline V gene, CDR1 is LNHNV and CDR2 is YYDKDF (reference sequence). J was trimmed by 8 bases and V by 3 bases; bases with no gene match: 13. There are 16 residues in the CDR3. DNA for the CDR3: TGTGCCACCAGCAGCGGCCGCGGCGGGAGCCTTCATGAGCAGTTCTTC. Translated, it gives CATSSGRGGSLHEQFF.

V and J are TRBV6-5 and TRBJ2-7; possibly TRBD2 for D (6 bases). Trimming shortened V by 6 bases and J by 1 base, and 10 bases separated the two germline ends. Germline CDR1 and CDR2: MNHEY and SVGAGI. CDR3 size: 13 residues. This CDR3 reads CASRRDGSYEQYF. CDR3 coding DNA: TGTGCCAGCAGGCGGGACGGTTCCTACGAGCAGTACTTC.

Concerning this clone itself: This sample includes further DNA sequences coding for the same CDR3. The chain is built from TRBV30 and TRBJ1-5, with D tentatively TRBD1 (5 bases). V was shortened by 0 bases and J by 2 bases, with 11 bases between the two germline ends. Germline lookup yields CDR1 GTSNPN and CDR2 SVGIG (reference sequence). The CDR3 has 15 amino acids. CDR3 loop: CAWSVRGKGNQPQHF. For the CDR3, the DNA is TGTGCCTGGAGTGTCCGGGGGAAAGGCAATCAGCCCCAGCATTTT.

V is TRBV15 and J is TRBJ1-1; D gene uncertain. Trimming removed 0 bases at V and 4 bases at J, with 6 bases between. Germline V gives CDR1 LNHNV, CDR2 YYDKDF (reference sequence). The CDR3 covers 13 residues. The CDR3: CATSRDAGTEAFF. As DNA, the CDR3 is TGTGCCACCAGCAGAGATGCGGGCACTGAAGCTTTCTTT.

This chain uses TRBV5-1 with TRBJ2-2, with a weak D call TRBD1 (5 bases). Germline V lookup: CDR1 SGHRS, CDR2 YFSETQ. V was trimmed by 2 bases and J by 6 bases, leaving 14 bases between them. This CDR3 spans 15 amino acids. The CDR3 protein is CASSLFREVAGELFF. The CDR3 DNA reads TGCGCCAGCAGCTTATTCAGGGAAGTGGCCGGGGAGCTGTTTTTT.

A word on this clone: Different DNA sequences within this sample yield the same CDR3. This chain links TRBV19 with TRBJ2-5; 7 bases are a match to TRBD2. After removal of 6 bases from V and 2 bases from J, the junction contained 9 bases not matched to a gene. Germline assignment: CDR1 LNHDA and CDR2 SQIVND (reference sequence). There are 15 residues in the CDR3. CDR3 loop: CASSRYTGGQETQYF. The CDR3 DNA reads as TGTGCCAGTAGCCGGTATACGGGAGGTCAAGAGACCCAGTACTTC.

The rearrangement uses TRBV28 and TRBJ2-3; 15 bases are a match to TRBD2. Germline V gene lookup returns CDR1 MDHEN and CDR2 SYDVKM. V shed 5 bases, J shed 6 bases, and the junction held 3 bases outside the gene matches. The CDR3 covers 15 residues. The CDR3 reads CASSRGLAGGDTQYF. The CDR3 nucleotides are TGTGCCAGCAGTCGGGGACTAGCGGGAGGCGATACGCAGTATTTT.

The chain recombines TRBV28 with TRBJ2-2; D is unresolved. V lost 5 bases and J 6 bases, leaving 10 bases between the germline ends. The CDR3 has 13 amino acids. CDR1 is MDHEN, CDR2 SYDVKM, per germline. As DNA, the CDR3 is TGTGCCAGCAGTGGAAGGGTAGCCGGGGAGCTGTTTTTT. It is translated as CASSGRVAGELFF.

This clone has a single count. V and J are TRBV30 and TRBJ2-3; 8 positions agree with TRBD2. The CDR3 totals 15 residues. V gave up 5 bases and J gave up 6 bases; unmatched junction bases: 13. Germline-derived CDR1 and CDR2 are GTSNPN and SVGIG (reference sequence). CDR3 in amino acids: CAWRGGLAGRDTQYF. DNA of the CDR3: TGTGCCTGGCGCGGGGGGCTAGCGGGCCGGGATACGCAGTATTTT.

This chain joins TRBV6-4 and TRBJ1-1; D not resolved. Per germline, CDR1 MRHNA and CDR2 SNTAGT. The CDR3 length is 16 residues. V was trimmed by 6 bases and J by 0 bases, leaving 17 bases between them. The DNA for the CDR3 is TGTGCCAGCAGGGAAACAACGAAGAACATGAACACTGAAGCTTTCTTT. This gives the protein CASRETTKNMNTEAFF.

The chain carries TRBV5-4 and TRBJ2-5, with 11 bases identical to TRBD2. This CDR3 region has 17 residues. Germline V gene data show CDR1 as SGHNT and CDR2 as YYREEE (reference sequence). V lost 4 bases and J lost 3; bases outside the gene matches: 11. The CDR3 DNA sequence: TGTGCCAGCAGCCCCTTTCCCCCGGGACTAGCGGAAGAGACCCAGTACTTC. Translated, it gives CASSPFPPGLAEETQYF.

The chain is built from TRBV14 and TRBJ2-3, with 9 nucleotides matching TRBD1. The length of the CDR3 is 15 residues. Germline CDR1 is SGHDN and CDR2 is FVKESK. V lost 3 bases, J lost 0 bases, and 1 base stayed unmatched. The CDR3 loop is CASSQTGGSTDTQYF. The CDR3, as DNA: TGTGCCAGCAGCCAGACAGGGGGTAGCACAGATACGCAGTATTTT.

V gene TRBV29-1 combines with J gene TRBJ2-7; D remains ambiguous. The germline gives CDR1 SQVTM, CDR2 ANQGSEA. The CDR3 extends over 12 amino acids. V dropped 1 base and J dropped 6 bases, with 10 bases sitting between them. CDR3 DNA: TGCAGCGTTGAAGTAAGTTGGAGCGAGCAGTACTTC. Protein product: CSVEVSWSEQYF.

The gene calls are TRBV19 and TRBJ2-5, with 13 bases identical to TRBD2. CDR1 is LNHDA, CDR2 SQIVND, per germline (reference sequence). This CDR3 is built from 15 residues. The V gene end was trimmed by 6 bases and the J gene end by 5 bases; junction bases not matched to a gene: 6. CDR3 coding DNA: TGTGCCAGTAGACTAGCGGGAGGGCAGGGGGAGACCCAGTACTTC. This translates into CASRLAGGQGETQYF.

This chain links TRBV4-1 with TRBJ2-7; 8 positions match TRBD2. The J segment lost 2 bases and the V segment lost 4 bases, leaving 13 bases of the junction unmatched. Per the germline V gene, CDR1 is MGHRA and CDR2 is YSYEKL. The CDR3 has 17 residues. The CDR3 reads CASSREVVLAETYEQYF. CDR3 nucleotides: TGCGCCAGCAGCCGCGAAGTCGTACTAGCGGAGACCTACGAGCAGTACTTC.

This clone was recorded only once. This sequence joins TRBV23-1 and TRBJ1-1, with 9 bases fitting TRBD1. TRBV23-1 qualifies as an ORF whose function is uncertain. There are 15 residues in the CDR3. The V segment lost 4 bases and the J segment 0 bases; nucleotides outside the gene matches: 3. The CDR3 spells CASSPRQGVNTEAFF. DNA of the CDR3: TGCGCCAGCAGTCCAAGACAGGGGGTGAACACTGAAGCTTTCTTT.

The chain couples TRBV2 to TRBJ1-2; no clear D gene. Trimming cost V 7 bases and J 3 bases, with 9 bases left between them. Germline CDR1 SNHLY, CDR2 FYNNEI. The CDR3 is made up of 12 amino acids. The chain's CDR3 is CASTGVDYGYTF. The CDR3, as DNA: TGTGCCAGCACAGGTGTGGACTATGGCTACACCTTC.

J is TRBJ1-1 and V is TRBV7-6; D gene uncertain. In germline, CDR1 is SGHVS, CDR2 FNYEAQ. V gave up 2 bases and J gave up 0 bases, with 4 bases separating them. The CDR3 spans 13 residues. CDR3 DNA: TGTGCCAGCAGCTTAACAGTGAACACTGAAGCTTTCTTT. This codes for CASSLTVNTEAFF.

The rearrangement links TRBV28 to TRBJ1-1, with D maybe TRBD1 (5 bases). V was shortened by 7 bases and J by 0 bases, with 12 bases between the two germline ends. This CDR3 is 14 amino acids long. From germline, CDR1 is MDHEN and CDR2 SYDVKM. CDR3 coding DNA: TGTGCCAGCACGGCAGGGACCTTGAACACTGAAGCTTTCTTT. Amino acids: CASTAGTLNTEAFF.

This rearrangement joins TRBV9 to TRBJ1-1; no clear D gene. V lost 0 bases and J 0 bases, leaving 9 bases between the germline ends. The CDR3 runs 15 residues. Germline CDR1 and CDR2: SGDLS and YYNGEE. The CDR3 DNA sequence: TGTGCCAGCAGCGTAGCGAAACCTTTGAACACTGAAGCTTTCTTT. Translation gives CASSVAKPLNTEAFF.

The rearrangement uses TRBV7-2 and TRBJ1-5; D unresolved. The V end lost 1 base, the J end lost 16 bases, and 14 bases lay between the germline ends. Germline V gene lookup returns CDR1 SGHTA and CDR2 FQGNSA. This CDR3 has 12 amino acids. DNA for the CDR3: TGTGCCAGCAGCTTAGAAGGCCCGCCGCGTCATTTT. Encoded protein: CASSLEGPPRHF.

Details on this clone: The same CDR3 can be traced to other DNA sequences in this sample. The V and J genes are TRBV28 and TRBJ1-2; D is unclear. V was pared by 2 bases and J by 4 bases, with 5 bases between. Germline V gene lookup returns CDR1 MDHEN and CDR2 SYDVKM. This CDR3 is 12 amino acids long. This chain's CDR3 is CASSLTGYGYTF. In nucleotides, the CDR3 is TGTGCCAGCAGTTTAACGGGCTATGGCTACACCTTC.

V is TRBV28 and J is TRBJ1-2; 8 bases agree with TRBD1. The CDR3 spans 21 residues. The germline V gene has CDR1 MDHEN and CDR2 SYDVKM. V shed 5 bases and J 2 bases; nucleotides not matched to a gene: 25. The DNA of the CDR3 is TGTGCCAGCAGTCCGCTTCAGGGGGCGCCCGTCAGTATAGAGTGGAACTATGGCTACACCTTC. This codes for CASSPLQGAPVSIEWNYGYTF.

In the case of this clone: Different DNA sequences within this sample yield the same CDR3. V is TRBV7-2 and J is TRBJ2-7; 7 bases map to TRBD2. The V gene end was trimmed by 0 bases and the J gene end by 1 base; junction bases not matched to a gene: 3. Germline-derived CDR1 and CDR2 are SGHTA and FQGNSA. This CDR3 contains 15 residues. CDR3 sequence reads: CASSLAASGSYEQYF. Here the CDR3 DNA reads TGTGCCAGCAGCTTAGCTGCTAGCGGTTCCTACGAGCAGTACTTC.

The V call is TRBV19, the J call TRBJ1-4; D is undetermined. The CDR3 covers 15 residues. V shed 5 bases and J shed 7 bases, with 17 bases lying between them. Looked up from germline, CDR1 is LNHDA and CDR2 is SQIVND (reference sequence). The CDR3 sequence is CASSLLDPRSEKLFF. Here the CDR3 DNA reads TGTGCCAGTAGTCTTCTCGATCCTAGAAGTGAAAAACTGTTTTTT.

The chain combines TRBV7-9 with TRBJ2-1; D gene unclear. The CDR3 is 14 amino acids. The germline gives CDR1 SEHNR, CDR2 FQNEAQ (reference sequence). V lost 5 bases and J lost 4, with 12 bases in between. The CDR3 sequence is CASSPREIYNEQFF. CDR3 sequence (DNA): TGTGCCAGCAGCCCTAGAGAAATTTACAATGAGCAGTTCTTC.

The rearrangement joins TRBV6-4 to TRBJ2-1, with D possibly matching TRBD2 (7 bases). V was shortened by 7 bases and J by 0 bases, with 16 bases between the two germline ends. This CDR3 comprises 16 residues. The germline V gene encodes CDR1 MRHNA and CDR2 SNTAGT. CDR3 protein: CASNRAGDLSYNEQFF. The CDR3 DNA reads TGTGCCAGCAACAGGGCGGGGGACCTCTCCTACAATGAGCAGTTCTTC.